This TCR beta chain was found in a study of T cells in Graves' hyperthyroidism and ophthalmopathy. Study as a whole: Prior to any treatment, at the point of initial diagnosis, peripheral blood was collected. Study-wide findings and caveats: A model of 13 V-J pairs discriminated ophthalmopathy from stable hyperthyroidism. Most clonotypes expanded in the thyroid (above 0.001) were also present in blood.

RNA transcripts served as the template for amplifying TCR beta CDR3 regions. Using the HTBI primer set, a first-round RT-PCR was run on the TCR CDR3. TCRdb recomputed calls from the multiplex PCR reads with MiXCR, one row per CDR3 protein. The sample carries approximately 430,000 distinct CDR3 sequences, approximately 14% recorded once. This clonotype was detected many times. Its target is unknown. Stable Graves' hyperthyroidism meant no ophthalmopathy progression within 18 months. CDR3 length: 13 residues. In germline, CDR1 is SNHLY, CDR2 FYNNEI. With 5 bases removed from V and 2 bases from J, the gap between germline ends came to 9 bases.

The sample comprised blood. The chain joins TRBV2 to TRBJ2-5; the D gene could be TRBD1 or TRBD2 (5 bases each). The sequence was obtained from a woman younger than 35 with Graves' hyperthyroidism. The CDR3 is CASSWGWQETQYF. The CDR3 DNA is TGTGCCAGCAGTTGGGGGTGGCAAGAGACCCAGTACTTC. Combining the CDR3 with reference TRBV2 and TRBJ2-5 gives the whole variable domain EPEVTQTPSHQVTQMGQEVILRCVPISNHLYFYWYRQILGQKVEFLVSFYNNEISEKSEIFDDQFSVERPDGSNFTLKIRSTKLEDSAMYFCASSWGWQETQYFGPGTRLLVL.